These T cell receptor beta chains were read from a single sample in a study of blood T cell repertoires in COVID-19. Profiling relied on immunoSEQ multiplex PCR, and the TCRdb table lists in-frame clones only, not all of them. The sample lists under 300,000 clones; 85% to 90% were seen once. Specimen: peripheral blood. Receptor source: a woman aged 30 to 39 with COVID-19, enrolled during active disease. The CDR3 runs from the conserved cysteine through the conserved F or W. D genes are given only for firm matches. Where a row states a size, it is once, few, many or the class of an expanded clone; other rows omit it.

V,J,size,D,DNA,CDR3
TRBV7-8,TRBJ2-3,.,TRBD1,TGTGCCAGCAGCATGGACAGGGGCACCGCAGTGGCAGATACGCAGTATTTT,CASSMDRGTAVADTQYF
TRBV7-9,TRBJ1-4,.,.,TGTGCCAGCAGCTTCTCGGACAGAGATGCAACTAATGAAAAACTGTTTTTT,CASSFSDRDATNEKLFF
TRBV6-1,TRBJ1-2,.,.,TGTGCCAGCAGTGAACCGGGATTACTTTATGGCTACACCTTC,CASSEPGLLYGYTF
TRBV29-1,TRBJ2-4,.,TRBD2,TGCAGCGCTTGGACTAGCGCGAAAAACATTCAGTACTTC,CSAWTSAKNIQYF
TRBV5-1,TRBJ1-1,.,.,TGCGCCAGCAGCTTGGAGTCAGGGAGGGTGAACACTGAAGCTTTCTTT,CASSLESGRVNTEAFF
TRBV5-4,TRBJ2-2,.,.,TGTGCCAGCAGCTCTGACTCCCAGCGTACCGGGGAGCTGTTTTTT,CASSSDSQRTGELFF
TRBV5-3,TRBJ2-2,.,.,TGTGCCAGAAGCCCCCCGGGTTTGCCGACGGCCGGGGAGCTGTTTTTT,CARSPPGLPTAGELFF
TRBV5-1,TRBJ1-4,once,TRBD1,TGCGCCAGCACCCCGGGACAGGGGTATGAAAAACTGTTTTTT,CASTPGQGYEKLFF
TRBV28,TRBJ2-3,.,TRBD2,TGTGCCAGCAGTTCTCCCCTCTCACTAGCGGGAAACACAGATACGCAGTATTTT,CASSSPLSLAGNTDTQYF
TRBV18,TRBJ1-1,.,.,TGTGCCAGCTCACCAGTGGGGGGAGTGAACACTGAAGCTTTCTTT,CASSPVGGVNTEAFF
TRBV5-4,TRBJ1-2,.,.,TGTGCCAGCAGCTTGTTGGCCCCATTTGCGGAACTCTATGGCTACACCTTC,CASSLLAPFAELYGYTF
TRBV6-5,TRBJ2-1,.,TRBD2,TGTGCCAGCAGTTACGGGACTAGCGGGGGACAGGAGCAGTTCTTC,CASSYGTSGGQEQFF
TRBV2,TRBJ2-3,.,TRBD2,TGTGCCAGCCTGCTAGGCGGGGGGGAAGGTACGCAGTATTTT,CASLLGGGEGTQYF
TRBV7-8,TRBJ2-7,.,TRBD1,TGTGCCAGCAGCCCAAGACAGGGCCCTACCTACGAGCAGTACTTC,CASSPRQGPTYEQYF
TRBV4-1,TRBJ2-1,.,.,TGCGCCAGCAGCCAAGGGAGCAATGAGCAGTTCTTC,CASSQGSNEQFF
TRBV5-1,TRBJ2-3,.,TRBD1,TGCGCCAGCAGCTTGGTCGGGACAGGGGGCGCAGATACGCAGTATTTT,CASSLVGTGGADTQYF
TRBV4-1,TRBJ1-5,.,.,TGCGCCAGCAGCCAAGATCGGGGGTTTGGGCAGCCCCAGCATTTT,CASSQDRGFGQPQHF